This T cell receptor (beta chain) was recorded in a study of blood T cell repertoires in COVID-19. Study background: The United States, Italy and Spain provided the acute and convalescent COVID-19 samples. T cells, B-cell-depleted T cells, or PBMCs provided the cDNA or gDNA that served as material.

There are 14 residues in the CDR3. V shed 7 bases and J shed 0 bases, with 10 bases lying between them. Germline assignment: CDR1 MDHEN and CDR2 SYDVKM. Per the study methods: Nucleated cell counts were estimated from reference gene primer amplification. Sequencing used immunoSEQ multiplex PCR; TCRdb keeps in-frame clones, though not all of them. The DNA was the basis for D and trimming; V, J and clone size are from that table. The sample holds around 320,000 clones, roughly 85% seen once. The sequencing sample was made of peripheral blood. This clonotype originated in a human donor in a cohort sampled during active COVID-19. The chain uses TRBV28 and TRBJ1-3; no definite D call. The chain's CDR3 is CASIKTSSGNTIYF. The DNA for the CDR3 is TGTGCCAGCATCAAGACAAGCTCTGGAAACACCATATATTTT. Drawing the rest from reference TRBV28 and TRBJ1-3, the complete variable domain is DVKVTQSSRYLVKRTGEKVFLECVQDMDHENMFWYRQDPGLGLRLIYFSYDVKMKEKGDIPEGYSVSREKKERFSLILESASTNQTSMYLCASIKTSSGNTIYFGEGSWLTVV.